This T cell receptor (beta chain) emerged from a study of T cell responses to AZD1222 COVID-19 vaccine. Across the whole study: Pooled together were second doses at about 4 or about 12 weeks. The study, taken as a whole, reports: Sampling captured repertoires only after the peak T cell response. Baseline seropositives among AZD1222 recipients totaled only five or six. Two AZD1222 doses significantly raised spike-specific TCR breadth and depth over controls.

Notes on this clone: Antigen unknown. Other nucleotide sequences in the sample specify the same CDR3.

Data came from immunoSEQ multiplex PCR; TCRdb stores just in-frame clones and leaves some out. This table has about 140,000 clones, around 90% appearing once. From germline, CDR1 is SGDLS and CDR2 YYNGEE. Trimming left V 0 bases short and J 0 bases short, with 6 bases between. The CDR3 length is 14 residues. This TCR came from an adult in good health. This sequence joins TRBV9 and TRBJ1-2; D is ambiguous. The material sequenced was peripheral blood, taken on day 0 of AZD1222 vaccination. CDR3 loop: CASSVADSNYGYTF. The DNA of the CDR3 is TGTGCCAGCAGCGTAGCCGACTCTAACTATGGCTACACCTTC. Looking up the rest from reference TRBV9 and TRBJ1-2 gives the full variable domain: DSGVTQTPKHLITATGQRVTLRCSPRSGDLSVYWYQQSLDQGLQFLIQYYNGEERAKGNILERFSAQQFPDLHSELNLSSLELGDSALYFCASSVADSNYGYTFGSGTRLTVV.